This entry lists 30 T cell receptor beta chains sequenced from one sample in a study of blood T cell repertoires in COVID-19 (dated by TCRdb to 2020 to 2022). Library generation was performed with the immunoSEQ multiplex PCR assay. TCRdb stores this immuneACCESS table with in-frame sequences only. Part of the clones is absent; in the studies checked, under half of the shortfall reflects unresolved V genes, and no reason is known for the rest. The sample contains a few hundred thousand clones, approximately 86% of them found a single time. Roughly 3.8% of the sample is in the top ten clones. The source material was PBMCs or T cells enriched from blood (not recorded which). These receptors originate from a middle-aged woman with acute COVID-19.

This chain connects TRBV4-2 to TRBJ2-1, with 13 positions matching TRBD2. J gave up 9 bases and V 3 bases, and 5 bases lay outside the gene matches. The CDR3 consists of 15 residues. Germline loops: CDR1 LGHNA, CDR2 YNFKEQ. The CDR3 DNA is TGTGCCAGCAGCCAGCCGGGACTAGCGGGACTTGAGCAGTTCTTC. Protein sequence: CASSQPGLAGLEQFF.

The rearrangement uses TRBV3-1 (or the pseudogene TRBV3-2) and TRBJ1-5, with D unclear. Germline V gene data show CDR1 as LGHDT and CDR2 as YNNKEL (reference sequence). CDR3 length: 15 residues. The germline V and J ends were trimmed by 0 bases and 1 base, with 7 bases remaining between them. The CDR3 nucleotides are TGTGCCAGCAGCCAAGACGCCAGAAGCAATCAGCCCCAGCATTTT. It codes for CASSQDARSNQPQHF.

The chain combines TRBV19 with TRBJ2-3, with 7 bases fitting TRBD1. CDR3 length equals 14 residues. Germline trimming cut 4 bases from V and 6 bases from J; bases unmatched to any gene: 7. Germline values: CDR1 LNHDA, CDR2 SQIVND (reference sequence). The CDR3 loop reads CASSTGQVGDTQYF. The DNA for the CDR3 is TGTGCCAGTAGTACAGGACAGGTAGGGGATACGCAGTATTTT.

This chain links TRBV20-1 with TRBJ2-5; D possibly corresponds to TRBD2 (5 bases). The germline V gene encodes CDR1 DFQATT and CDR2 SNEGSKA (reference sequence). The CDR3 is 11 amino acids. The CDR3 protein is CSVKAGETQYF. The CDR3, as DNA: TGCAGCGTAAAGGCGGGCGAGACCCAGTACTTC.

The chain is built from TRBV29-1 and TRBJ2-2; 10 bases agree with TRBD2. The CDR3 runs 14 residues. Germline V lookup: CDR1 SQVTM, CDR2 ANQGSEA. The V and J ends lost 4 bases and 4 bases, in that order; junction bases with no gene match: 3. The CDR3 nucleotides read TGCAGCGTTGCTAGCGGGAGAGGCACCGGGGAGCTGTTTTTT. As protein: CSVASGRGTGELFF.

The chain is built from TRBV6-5 and TRBJ2-1; 10 bases agree with TRBD2. Germline V gene lookup returns CDR1 MNHEY and CDR2 SVGAGI. This CDR3 has 15 residues. Losses at the gene ends were 4 bases for V and 5 bases for J; bases not matched to a gene: 5. In nucleotides, the CDR3 is TGTGCCAGCAGTTCCCCTAGCGGGAGACACAATGAGCAGTTCTTC. As protein: CASSSPSGRHNEQFF.

This clone has only a few counts. V gene TRBV21-1 combines with J gene TRBJ2-7; the DNA was not compared with TRBD1, the D call given in the table. TRBV21-1 is a documented pseudogene. The CDR3 covers 17 residues. In nucleotides, the CDR3 is TGTGCCAGCAGCAACTCGGGACAGGGGATAATAGGCTACGAGCAGTACTTC. Protein: CASSNSGQGIIGYEQYF.

The rearrangement links TRBV28 to TRBJ1-3; TRBD1 matches 9 bases. Trimming removed 5 bases from V and 1 base from J; junction bases left unmatched: 12. The CDR3 sequence is 18 residues long. Germline V lookup: CDR1 MDHEN, CDR2 SYDVKM. CDR3 region: CASSITGGKFKSGNTIYF. The CDR3 DNA reads TGTGCCAGCAGTATTACAGGGGGCAAGTTTAAATCTGGAAACACCATATATTTT.

This CDR3 is CSVATNNEQFF. DNA for the CDR3: TGCAGCGTTGCTACTAACAATGAGCAGTTCTTC. The rearrangement uses TRBV29-1 and TRBJ2-1; D ambiguous. The CDR3 loop spans 11 amino acids. The V end was cut by 4 bases, the J end by 5 bases, with 6 bases between. From germline, CDR1 is SQVTM and CDR2 ANQGSEA.

The chain is built from TRBV19 and TRBJ1-2; 9 nucleotides agree with TRBD1. Unmatched junction bases numbered 6, after V lost 4 bases and J lost 6 bases. Germline V gene lookup returns CDR1 LNHDA and CDR2 SQIVND (reference sequence). This CDR3 is built from 14 residues. The CDR3 DNA reads TGTGCCAGTAGTACGAACAGGGGGCTGGATGGCTACACCTTC. Protein product: CASSTNRGLDGYTF.

The chain couples TRBV7-9 to TRBJ2-1; 8 bases map to TRBD2. CDR1 and CDR2 from the germline V gene are SEHNR and FQNEAQ (reference sequence). V gave up 5 bases and J gave up 4 bases; unmatched junction bases: 7. This CDR3 has 15 residues. CDR3 in DNA: TGTGCCAGCAGCAAGCGGGAGTGGGATTACAATGAGCAGTTCTTC. It is translated as CASSKREWDYNEQFF.

This chain joins TRBV7-2 and TRBJ2-1; D may be TRBD2 (5 bases). Germline assignment: CDR1 SGHTA and CDR2 FQGNSA. V lost 2 bases, J lost 0 bases, and 5 bases lay in between. The CDR3 totals 14 residues. This CDR3 reads CASSLTSSYNEQFF. CDR3 coding DNA: TGTGCCAGCAGCTTAACTAGCTCCTACAATGAGCAGTTCTTC.

This clone was recorded a few times. This chain uses TRBV3-1 (or the pseudogene TRBV3-2) with TRBJ1-2; D not resolved. This CDR3 contains 12 residues. Germline V gene data show CDR1 as LGHDT and CDR2 as YNNKEL (reference sequence). V was shortened by 0 bases and J by 10 bases, with 9 bases between the two germline ends. The chain's CDR3 is CASSQEREIYTF. CDR3 coding DNA: TGTGCCAGCAGCCAAGAGAGGGAGATCTACACCTTC.

V is TRBV7-8 and J is TRBJ2-7; D is perhaps TRBD2 (6 bases). This CDR3 contains 15 residues. V gave up 0 bases and J gave up 2 bases, with 11 bases separating them. Germline assignment: CDR1 SGHVS and CDR2 FQNEAQ. CDR3: CASSLAGLFTYEQYF. The DNA for the CDR3 is TGTGCCAGCAGCTTAGCGGGACTGTTCACCTACGAGCAGTACTTC.

The chain carries TRBV7-9 and TRBJ2-1; D remains unclear. The CDR3 extends over 14 amino acids. Germline assignment: CDR1 SEHNR and CDR2 FQNEAQ (reference sequence). Trimming pared 4 bases from V and 2 bases from J, leaving 9 bases between. The CDR3 region is CASSYDTPYNEQFF. The CDR3 coding sequence is TGTGCCAGCAGCTATGACACACCCTACAATGAGCAGTTCTTC.

The chain recombines TRBV11-3 with TRBJ2-7, with D maybe TRBD1 (6 bases). CDR1 is SGHNT, CDR2 YENEEA, per germline. V dropped 7 bases and J dropped 5 bases, with 15 bases sitting between them. This CDR3 region has 13 residues. CDR3 in amino acids: CASTLKPGDEQYF. The CDR3 coding sequence is TGTGCCAGCACGCTCAAACCAGGGGACGAGCAGTACTTC.

The CDR3 nucleotides read TGTGCCAGCAGCTTGGAACCGGGACAGGGGGGCGGCTACACCTTC. This sequence encodes CASSLEPGQGGGYTF. The J gene is TRBJ1-2, the V gene TRBV5-4; 11 bases agree with TRBD1. The CDR3 consists of 15 residues. V lost 0 bases and J lost 8; bases outside the gene matches: 6. CDR1 is SGHNT and CDR2 is YYREEE in the germline V gene (reference sequence).

The rearrangement joins TRBV6-5 to TRBJ2-7; the match to TRBD1 covers 7 bases. Trimming took 6 bases from V and 0 from J; bases not matched to a gene: 8. CDR3 length: 15 residues. In germline, CDR1 is MNHEY, CDR2 SVGAGI. The CDR3 sequence is CASSRDRESSYEQYF. CDR3 DNA sequence: TGTGCCAGCAGCCGCGACAGGGAAAGCTCCTACGAGCAGTACTTC.

In its sample, this clone was seen a few times. The chain uses TRBV7-9 and TRBJ1-5; D is undetermined. The CDR3 extends over 15 amino acids. CDR1 is SEHNR, CDR2 FQNEAQ, per germline (reference sequence). V dropped 2 bases and J dropped 3 bases, with 11 bases sitting between them. The CDR3 sequence is CASSLSDGVNQPQHF. In DNA, the CDR3 is TGTGCCAGCAGCTTATCCGACGGAGTCAATCAGCCCCAGCATTTT.

This clone was observed once. V gene TRBV15 combines with J gene TRBJ1-2, with TRBD1 matching over 7 bases. V lost 0 bases to trimming and J lost 4 bases; unmatched junction nucleotides: 5. Germline V CDR1 and CDR2: LNHNV, YYDKDF (reference sequence). This CDR3 is built from 15 residues. The CDR3: CATSRERGQSYGYTF. CDR3 sequence (DNA): TGTGCCACCAGCAGAGAAAGGGGACAGTCCTATGGCTACACCTTC.

This clone showed up just once. The V and J genes are TRBV7-9 and TRBJ2-1; 7 bases fit TRBD2. After removal of 4 bases from V and 0 bases from J, the junction contained 9 bases not matched to a gene. The CDR3 is 17 amino acids. CDR1 SEHNR and CDR2 FQNEAQ come from the germline V gene (reference sequence). Written as DNA, the CDR3 is TGTGCCAGCAGCTCGAGAAGATCGGGGGGCTCCTACAATGAGCAGTTCTTC. Its translation: CASSSRRSGGSYNEQFF.

This chain joins TRBV4-1 and TRBJ1-1; D ambiguous. V lost 1 base and J lost 7, with 19 bases in between. In germline, CDR1 is MGHRA, CDR2 YSYEKL. The CDR3 contains 16 residues. The CDR3 loop is CASSQGRKGAVGEAFF. For the CDR3, the DNA is TGCGCCAGCAGCCAAGGAAGGAAAGGAGCGGTGGGTGAAGCTTTCTTT.

The rearrangement joins TRBV27 to TRBJ2-2; 10 bases align to TRBD1. Germline CDR1 and CDR2: MNHEY and SMNVEV (reference sequence). The CDR3 extends over 16 amino acids. The V gene end was trimmed by 8 bases and the J gene end by 6 bases; junction bases not matched to a gene: 12. The CDR3 region has the DNA TGTGCCAGCTGGCGTCTATCCGGGACAGGGGCCGGGGAGCTGTTTTTT. Translation: CASWRLSGTGAGELFF.

This chain uses TRBV28 with TRBJ2-3; 9 bases fit TRBD1. The CDR3 has 16 amino acids. V gave up 3 bases and J gave up 2 bases; unmatched junction bases: 6. Germline CDR1 is MDHEN and CDR2 is SYDVKM. This CDR3 reads CASSFNRGPVTDTQYF. The CDR3 DNA is TGTGCCAGCAGTTTCAACAGGGGGCCGGTCACAGATACGCAGTATTTT. The full variable domain, completed using reference TRBV28 and TRBJ2-3, is DVKVTQSSRYLVKRTGEKVFLECVQDMDHENMFWYRQDPGLGLRLIYFSYDVKMKEKGDIPEGYSVSREKKERFSLILESASTNQTSMYLCASSFNRGPVTDTQYFGPGTRLTVL.

The chain carries TRBV19 and TRBJ2-1; 10 nucleotides match TRBD2. With 5 bases clipped from V and 8 bases from J, the junction kept 9 bases outside the gene matches. Germline values: CDR1 LNHDA, CDR2 SQIVND (reference sequence). CDR3 size: 15 residues. Here the CDR3 reads CASSLLGTSVDEQFF. CDR3 coding DNA: TGTGCCAGTAGTCTCCTCGGGACTAGCGTAGATGAGCAGTTCTTC.

This chain connects TRBV7-2 to TRBJ2-6; possible D gene TRBD2, 5 bases. CDR3 length: 15 residues. Between the trimmed V and J ends, which lost 5 bases and 2 bases, there was a span of 10 bases. CDR1 is SGHTA, CDR2 FQGNSA, per germline. The CDR3 reads CASSPKGAGANVLTF. CDR3 in DNA: TGTGCCAGCAGCCCCAAGGGAGCTGGGGCCAACGTCCTGACTTTC.

V gene TRBV18 combines with J gene TRBJ1-1; tentatively, D is TRBD1 (5 bases). This CDR3 has 15 amino acids. Germline values: CDR1 KGHSH, CDR2 LQKENI. Trimming took 3 bases from V and 1 from J, leaving 12 bases between them. For the CDR3, the DNA is TGTGCCAGCTCACCCTTCGACAGTAAGAACACTGAAGCTTTCTTT. Its protein is CASSPFDSKNTEAFF.

The chain joins TRBV18 to TRBJ1-1, with D perhaps matching TRBD1 (6 bases). The CDR3 covers 15 residues. Trimming cost V 4 bases and J 1 base, with 13 bases left between them. CDR1 is KGHSH, CDR2 LQKENI, per germline. CDR3 in amino acids: CASSRLETGNTEAFF. In DNA form, the CDR3 reads TGTGCCAGCTCACGACTGGAGACAGGGAACACTGAAGCTTTCTTT.

This rearrangement joins TRBV29-1 to TRBJ1-2; D is perhaps TRBD1 (5 bases). The V gene's germline CDR1 is SQVTM and CDR2 ANQGSEA. The CDR3 length is 12 residues. V lost 7 bases and J lost 5, with 14 bases in between. CDR3 amino acids: CSGTGEGYGYTF. For the CDR3, the DNA is TGCAGCGGTACGGGGGAGGGTTATGGCTACACCTTC.

CDR3 sequence reads: CASSPWTGGFSYEQYF. The CDR3, as DNA: TGTGCCAGTAGTCCTTGGACAGGGGGATTCTCCTACGAGCAGTACTTC. The chain links TRBV19 to TRBJ2-7; 10 bases are a match to TRBD1. The CDR3 consists of 16 residues. Losses at the gene ends were 5 bases for V and 0 bases for J; bases not matched to a gene: 7. Germline CDR1 LNHDA, CDR2 SQIVND (reference sequence).